A single TCR beta chain is shown here with its context. Original processing methods: Amplification with reference gene primers provided the estimates of nucleated cell counts. The table came from immunoSEQ multiplex PCR; TCRdb's copy has only in-frame clones and leaves some out. From that table come the V and J calls and clone size; the DNA was used to work out D and trimming. In the table there are 100,000 or so clones, over 75% of which are singletons. This entry comes from a study of blood T cell repertoires in COVID-19. Study at large: The study drew acute and convalescent COVID-19 samples from the United States, Italy and Spain.

Germline loops: CDR1 SGHNT, CDR2 YENEEA. The CDR3 length is 15 residues. The TCR originated in a woman in her thirties with acute or convalescent COVID-19. The V call is TRBV11-3, the J call TRBJ2-7; 7 bases agree with TRBD2. Sequenced sample: peripheral blood. CDR3 sequence: CASAGTQRGLGEQYF. The CDR3 DNA follows: TGTGCTAGCGCCGGGACTCAGCGGGGCTTGGGCGAGCAGTACTTC.